The T cell receptor beta chain under discussion was sequenced for a study of OX40 agonist ivuxolimab in advanced cancers. Study-level background: Ivuxolimab, which targeted the costimulatory receptor OX40 (CD134), was an agonistic, fully human IgG2 monoclonal antibody. Patients were allowed to have had prior anti-PD-1, anti-PD-L1 or anti-CTLA-4 therapy, and around 37% of the dose-escalation patients had previously received checkpoint inhibitors. The paper reports the monotherapy dose-escalation portion (N ≈ 52 patients) of the phase I ivuxolimab trial. The purpose of peripheral TCRbeta sequencing was to test whether ivuxolimab changed TCR sequence diversity and led to clonal T-cell expansion. Of the roughly 52 dose-escalation patients, hepatocellular carcinoma was present in about 20, melanoma in around 15, renal cell carcinoma in 9 and head and neck cancer in 9. Partial responses were achieved by three dose-escalation patients, of whom one had hepatocellular carcinoma and two had cutaneous melanoma. The dose-escalation cohort was 80% to 90% male with a mean age of approximately 60 years, ranging from about 20 to 85. Intravenous ivuxolimab was administered to patients every 2 weeks at six dose levels: 0.01, 0.1, 0.3, 1.5, 3 and 10 mg/kg. Broad study findings and their caveats: Low levels of normalized T-cell clonal expansion were also seen in some nonresponding patients. The antigen specificity of the peripheral T cells that underwent clonal expansion was not determined. On average, CD8+ T cells showed more expanded clones than CD4+ T cells after ivuxolimab. In the 0.1-3.0 mg/kg groups, partial responders were among the patients with the lowest normalized peripheral clonal expansion, particularly in CD8+ T cells. At doses from 0.1 to 3.0 mg/kg, clonal expansion was seen in both CD4+ and CD8+ blood T cells between baseline and week 6.

For sequencing of the TCRbeta CDR3 region, genomic DNA was extracted from the sorted cells. The immunoSEQ Assay was used for sequencing of TCRbeta CDR3 regions. TCRdb carries this immuneACCESS record with in-frame sequences only. Its versions omit some clonotypes, under half of them owing to an unresolved V gene in the studies checked, with the rest unexplained. This sample gives 75,000 to 95,000 clones in total; around 87% of them show up just once. 4.5% to 5.5% of the sample lies in the top ten. The CDR3 starts with the cysteine, ends with the phenylalanine, and has 16 residues. Solely the CDR3 DNA is kept, with 48 bases framed from the first base. CDR1 and CDR2 are read off the germline V gene (reference sequence) as GTSNPN and SVGIG. The trim is 3 bases for V and 10 bases for J, with a gap of 22 bases between the germline ends. Comments on this clone: Its recognized antigen is unknown. Per-nucleotide qualities are absent, and no much larger clonotype sits a single base away.

Patients with a history of autoimmune disease or receiving systemic immunosuppression were excluded from the trial. In every dose cohort, peripheral blood was drawn for TCR sequencing at baseline, cycle 4 day 1, and cycle 7 day 1. Samples came from an open-label, multicenter, first-in-human phase I dose-escalation trial of ivuxolimab. The trial enrolled adults with locally advanced or metastatic head and neck squamous cell, hepatocellular, melanoma or renal cell carcinoma. Before TCR sequencing, CD4+ and CD8+ T cells were separately sorted from peripheral blood. The source material was CD4+ or CD8+ T cells sorted from blood, sampled in a trial of the OX40 agonist ivuxolimab. The origin of this receptor is an adult with an advanced solid tumor such as melanoma, head and neck, liver or kidney cancer. Recombination linked TRBV30 to TRBJ1-6; TRBD1 is a possible D gene, resting on 5 matching bases. At the DNA level, the sequence is TGTGCCTGGAGCCCGACGGGGCAGCCGTCCTTCTCACCCCTCCACTTT. Its amino acids are CAWSPTGQPSFSPLHF.